This entry concerns a single TCR beta chain. These data originate in a study of blood T cell repertoires in COVID-19. Study in general: Whether acute or convalescent, the COVID-19 samples came from the United States, Italy and Spain. The analysed material was cDNA or gDNA that came from T cells, B-cell-depleted T cells, or PBMCs.

Germline V gene sequence: CDR1 SGHNT, CDR2 YYREEE (reference sequence). V lost 4 bases to trimming and J lost 4 bases; unmatched junction nucleotides: 6. The length of the CDR3 is 16 residues. Source study methods: Nucleated cell counts were estimated from reference gene primer amplification. Profiled with immunoSEQ multiplex PCR; TCRdb holds only in-frame clones, not every one. That table gives V, J and clone size, and the DNA gave D and trimming. Among 55,000 to 65,000 clones listed, 91% were seen once. The chain employs TRBV5-4 and TRBJ2-7; 15 positions agree with TRBD2. This TCR derives from a man between 60 and 75 years old with acute or convalescent COVID-19. Input material: peripheral blood. DNA of the CDR3: TGTGCCAGCAGCGACGGACTAGCGGGAGGGCTGTACGAGCAGTACTTC. Translation: CASSDGLAGGLYEQYF.